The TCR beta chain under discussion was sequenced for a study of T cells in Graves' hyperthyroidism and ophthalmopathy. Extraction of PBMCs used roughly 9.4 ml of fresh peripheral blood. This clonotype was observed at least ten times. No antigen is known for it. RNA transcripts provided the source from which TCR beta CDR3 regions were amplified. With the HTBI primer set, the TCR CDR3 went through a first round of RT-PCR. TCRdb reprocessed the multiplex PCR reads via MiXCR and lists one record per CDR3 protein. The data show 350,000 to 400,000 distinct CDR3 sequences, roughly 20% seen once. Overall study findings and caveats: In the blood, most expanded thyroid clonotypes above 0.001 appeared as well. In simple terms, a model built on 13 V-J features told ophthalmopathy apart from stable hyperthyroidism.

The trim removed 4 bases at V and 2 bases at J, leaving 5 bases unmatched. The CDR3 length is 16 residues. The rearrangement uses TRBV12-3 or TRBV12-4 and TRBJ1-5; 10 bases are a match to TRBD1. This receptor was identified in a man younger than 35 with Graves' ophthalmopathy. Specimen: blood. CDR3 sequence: CASSSRQGAGNQPQHF. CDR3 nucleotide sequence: TGTGCCAGCAGTTCAAGACAGGGGGCTGGCAATCAGCCCCAGCATTTT.